A selection of T cell receptor beta chains follows, all from one sample in a study of cytomegalovirus exposure and HLA in healthy donors. Only in-frame clones appear in the TCRdb table, and some are missing; sequencing was by immunoSEQ multiplex PCR. In the table there are about 190,000 clones, roughly 81% of which are singletons. The sequencing input was PBMCs. All receptors derive from a woman between 25 and 40 years old in good health and CMV-seropositive. Each CDR3 is given with its conserved first and last residue. A D gene is named only where the DNA matches it firmly. The listing skips clone size in some rows; elsewhere it reads once, few, many or a size class.

V gene: TRBV18; J gene: TRBJ2-5; D gene: -; clone size: -; CDR3 length: 13; CDR3 DNA: TGTGCCAGCTCACCCGGACTGCAAGAGACCCAGTACTTC; CDR3 protein: CASSPGLQETQYF
V gene: TRBV28; J gene: TRBJ2-7; D gene: TRBD2; clone size: -; CDR3 length: 13; CDR3 DNA: TGTGCCAGCAACAGGGGACTAGCGGGGGAGCAGTACTTC; CDR3 protein: CASNRGLAGEQYF
V gene: TRBV10-2; J gene: TRBJ1-3; D gene: -; clone size: -; CDR3 length: 13; CDR3 DNA: TGCGCCAGCGGACAGATCTCTGGAAACACCATATATTTT; CDR3 protein: CASGQISGNTIYF
V gene: TRBV7-9; J gene: TRBJ1-2; D gene: TRBD1; clone size: -; CDR3 length: 15; CDR3 DNA: TGTTCCAGCAGCTTACAGGAACAGGGGAGCTATGGCTACACCTTC; CDR3 protein: CSSSLQEQGSYGYTF
V gene: TRBV7-9; J gene: TRBJ1-4; D gene: -; clone size: -; CDR3 length: 15; CDR3 DNA: TGTGCCAGCAGCCCCCCAGTGAAGTCGAAGGAAAAACTGTTTTTT; CDR3 protein: CASSPPVKSKEKLFF
V gene: TRBV5-5; J gene: TRBJ2-3; D gene: -; clone size: -; CDR3 length: 13; CDR3 DNA: TGTGCCAGCAGCTTCGGGAACACAGATACGCAGTATTTT; CDR3 protein: CASSFGNTDTQYF
V gene: TRBV5-6; J gene: TRBJ1-2; D gene: -; clone size: -; CDR3 length: 15; CDR3 DNA: TGTGCCAGCAGGCGCCCCCTAACAGGGTTGGATGGCTACACCTTC; CDR3 protein: CASRRPLTGLDGYTF
V gene: TRBV2; J gene: TRBJ1-1; D gene: -; clone size: -; CDR3 length: 13; CDR3 DNA: TGTGCCAGCAGGGGACGGGCGGGGACTGAAGCTTTCTTT; CDR3 protein: CASRGRAGTEAFF
V gene: TRBV6-4; J gene: TRBJ2-1; D gene: TRBD1; clone size: -; CDR3 length: 16; CDR3 DNA: TGTGCCAGCAGTTCCACAGGGGTCAGCTCCTACAATGAGCAGTTCTTC; CDR3 protein: CASSSTGVSSYNEQFF
V gene: TRBV10-3; J gene: TRBJ2-1; D gene: TRBD2; clone size: -; CDR3 length: 19; CDR3 DNA: TGTGCCATCAGTGACCAAGCTAGCGGGAGGGCCGGTGGATGGAATGAGCAGTTCTTC; CDR3 protein: CAISDQASGRAGGWNEQFF
V gene: TRBV6-1; J gene: TRBJ1-5; D gene: -; clone size: few; CDR3 length: 13; CDR3 DNA: TGTGCCAGCAGTGAATTACGGAATCAGCCCCAGCATTTT; CDR3 protein: CASSELRNQPQHF
V gene: TRBV10-1; J gene: TRBJ2-7; D gene: TRBD1; clone size: -; CDR3 length: 13; CDR3 DNA: TGCGCCAGCAGCCCACGGGACAGCTACGAGCAGTACTTC; CDR3 protein: CASSPRDSYEQYF
V gene: TRBV7-9; J gene: TRBJ2-5; D gene: TRBD2; clone size: few; CDR3 length: 16; CDR3 DNA: TGTGCCAGCAGCGCCCGGGACCGGGGGGACCAAGAGACCCAGTACTTC; CDR3 protein: CASSARDRGDQETQYF
V gene: TRBV20-1; J gene: TRBJ2-7; D gene: -; clone size: few; CDR3 length: 11; CDR3 DNA: TGCAGTGCCAACCTCATCCACGAGCAGTACTTC; CDR3 protein: CSANLIHEQYF
V gene: TRBV6-4; J gene: TRBJ2-3; D gene: TRBD2; clone size: few; CDR3 length: 15; CDR3 DNA: TGTGCCAGCAGCGCACTAGCGGGAGAGTCAGATACGCAGTATTTT; CDR3 protein: CASSALAGESDTQYF
V gene: TRBV27; J gene: TRBJ2-7; D gene: TRBD1; clone size: -; CDR3 length: 14; CDR3 DNA: TGTGCCAGCAGCCCCTCGGACAGGCCCTACGAGCAGTACTTC; CDR3 protein: CASSPSDRPYEQYF
V gene: TRBV28; J gene: TRBJ1-5; D gene: -; clone size: few; CDR3 length: 16; CDR3 DNA: TGTGCCAGCAGTTTATATGATTACTATAGCAATCAGCCCCAGCATTTT; CDR3 protein: CASSLYDYYSNQPQHF
V gene: TRBV5-1; J gene: TRBJ2-1; D gene: -; clone size: once; CDR3 length: 14; CDR3 DNA: TGCGCCAGCGGAATGGCGGCGGGAACCAATGAGCAGTTCTTC; CDR3 protein: CASGMAAGTNEQFF
V gene: TRBV10-3; J gene: TRBJ2-7; D gene: TRBD2; clone size: once; CDR3 length: 12; CDR3 DNA: TGTGCCATCAGTGATCCTAACGGGGGGAAGTACTTC; CDR3 protein: CAISDPNGGKYF
V gene: TRBV21-1; J gene: TRBJ2-1; D gene: -; clone size: few; CDR3 length: 18; CDR3 DNA: TGTGCCAGCAGCAAAGTAACTAGCGGGAGGAGCTCCTACAATGAGCAGTTCTTC; CDR3 protein: CASSKVTSGRSSYNEQFF
V gene: TRBV5-4; J gene: TRBJ2-1; D gene: -; clone size: -; CDR3 length: 16; CDR3 DNA: TGTGCCAGCAGCGTGGGACATGCAGGCCCCTACAATGAGCAGTTCTTC; CDR3 protein: CASSVGHAGPYNEQFF
V gene: TRBV6-5; J gene: TRBJ1-4; D gene: -; clone size: few; CDR3 length: 14; CDR3 DNA: TGTGCCAGCAGCCCCTCGGGATCTAATGAAAAACTGTTTTTT; CDR3 protein: CASSPSGSNEKLFF
V gene: TRBV10-3; J gene: TRBJ2-7; D gene: -; clone size: -; CDR3 length: 12; CDR3 DNA: TGTGCCACGTGGGGGACTGGCAACGAGCAGTACTTC; CDR3 protein: CATWGTGNEQYF
V gene: TRBV10-3; J gene: TRBJ1-1; D gene: -; clone size: few; CDR3 length: 12; CDR3 DNA: TGTGCCATCAGGGGGGGGAACACTGAAGCTTTCTTT; CDR3 protein: CAIRGGNTEAFF
V gene: TRBV5-3; J gene: TRBJ1-4; D gene: TRBD1; clone size: -; CDR3 length: 10; CDR3 DNA: TGTGCCAGAAGCCGACAGGGTATGTTTTTT; CDR3 protein: CARSRQGMFF
V gene: TRBV7-6; J gene: TRBJ2-7; D gene: -; clone size: -; CDR3 length: 14; CDR3 DNA: TGTGCCAGCAGCCGAGGTGGGTTTTCCTACGAGCAGTACTTC; CDR3 protein: CASSRGGFSYEQYF
V gene: TRBV28; J gene: TRBJ2-1; D gene: TRBD2; clone size: few; CDR3 length: 14; CDR3 DNA: TGTGCCAGCAGTCCCCGACTAGCGGGATTCCCAACGGTCTTC; CDR3 protein: CASSPRLAGFPTVF
V gene: TRBV7-9; J gene: TRBJ2-7; D gene: TRBD1; clone size: -; CDR3 length: 14; CDR3 DNA: TGTGCCAGCAGCTCCTGGGACAGGGGCCACGAGCAGTACTTC; CDR3 protein: CASSSWDRGHEQYF
V gene: TRBV5-1; J gene: TRBJ2-5; D gene: TRBD2; clone size: -; CDR3 length: 15; CDR3 DNA: TGCGCCAGTGGAACGGGACTAGCGGTAAAAGAGACCCAGTACTTC; CDR3 protein: CASGTGLAVKETQYF
V gene: TRBV7-8; J gene: TRBJ2-3; D gene: TRBD1; clone size: -; CDR3 length: 20; CDR3 DNA: TGTGCCAGCAGCTTACGGGCGGGCGGACAGGTCCAGGGAAACACAGATACGCAGTATTTT; CDR3 protein: CASSLRAGGQVQGNTDTQYF
V gene: TRBV27; J gene: TRBJ2-7; D gene: TRBD2; clone size: -; CDR3 length: 16; CDR3 DNA: TGTGCCAGCAGTCCGGGACTAGCTCGCGGATCCTACGAGCAGTACTTC; CDR3 protein: CASSPGLARGSYEQYF
V gene: TRBV29-1; J gene: TRBJ2-1; D gene: -; clone size: -; CDR3 length: 15; CDR3 DNA: TGCAGCATGTGGATCAGCGAAAGCTCCTACAATGAGCAGTTCTTC; CDR3 protein: CSMWISESSYNEQFF
V gene: TRBV28; J gene: TRBJ1-3; D gene: -; clone size: -; CDR3 length: 14; CDR3 DNA: TGTGCCAGCAGCGGGTTGTACTCTGGAAACACCATATATTTT; CDR3 protein: CASSGLYSGNTIYF
V gene: TRBV14; J gene: TRBJ1-2; D gene: -; clone size: -; CDR3 length: 12; CDR3 DNA: TGTGCCAGCAGCCAATACGGGTCAGGCTACACCTTC; CDR3 protein: CASSQYGSGYTF
V gene: TRBV29-1; J gene: TRBJ2-3; D gene: -; clone size: -; CDR3 length: 13; CDR3 DNA: TGCAGCGTCGGTCTCAGGCAGGGTTTGACGCAGTATTTT; CDR3 protein: CSVGLRQGLTQYF
V gene: TRBV9; J gene: TRBJ2-1; D gene: -; clone size: -; CDR3 length: 16; CDR3 DNA: TGTGCCAGCAGTCCCCAACCAGGGCTAGGTAACAATGAGCAGTTCTTC; CDR3 protein: CASSPQPGLGNNEQFF
V gene: TRBV10-2; J gene: TRBJ2-5; D gene: TRBD1; clone size: -; CDR3 length: 12; CDR3 DNA: TGCGCCACCCTCGGGACAGCACCAGAGCAGTACTTC; CDR3 protein: CATLGTAPEQYF
V gene: TRBV5-1; J gene: TRBJ2-3; D gene: TRBD2; clone size: -; CDR3 length: 16; CDR3 DNA: TGCGCCACCCCCCGGAAAGCGGGAGGGAACACAGATACGCAGTATTTT; CDR3 protein: CATPRKAGGNTDTQYF
V gene: TRBV5-5; J gene: TRBJ1-4; D gene: -; clone size: -; CDR3 length: 16; CDR3 DNA: TGTGCCAGCAGCTTGAACAGGTTCGCAACTAATGAAAAACTGTTTTTT; CDR3 protein: CASSLNRFATNEKLFF
V gene: TRBV6-6; J gene: TRBJ1-3; D gene: -; clone size: -; CDR3 length: 14; CDR3 DNA: TGTGCCAGCAGTTACGATTGGAGCGGAAACACCATATATTTT; CDR3 protein: CASSYDWSGNTIYF
V gene: TRBV5-1; J gene: TRBJ1-4; D gene: -; clone size: -; CDR3 length: 14; CDR3 DNA: TGCGCCAGCAGCGACGGGTCGGGGAATGAAAAACTGTTTTTT; CDR3 protein: CASSDGSGNEKLFF
V gene: TRBV28; J gene: TRBJ2-7; D gene: -; clone size: -; CDR3 length: 12; CDR3 DNA: TGTGCCAGCAGCCCAGGTTTCGGCGAGCAGTACTTC; CDR3 protein: CASSPGFGEQYF